The 2 T cell receptor beta chains given below trace back to one sample, sequenced in a study of cytomegalovirus exposure and HLA in healthy donors. Primers included in the PCR were 60 Vbeta and 13 Jbeta primers. TCRdb keeps only in-frame clones here, not all; method: immunoSEQ multiplex PCR. The data show under 200,000 clones, with roughly 80% seen just once and 4.3% held by the top ten. The specimen was PBMCs. Receptor source: a man aged 35 to 55 in good health and CMV-seronegative.

This clone showed up just once. The chain combines TRBV19 with TRBJ2-5; TRBD1 aligns across 7 bases. The end of the DNA aligns better with TRBJ2-7, so the J call may be wrong. The CDR3 consists of 13 residues. Germline V lookup: CDR1 LNHDA, CDR2 SQIVND (reference sequence). The CDR3 nucleotides read TGTGCCAGTAGCATCCGGGACAGCTACGAGCAGTACTTC. The encoded protein is CASSIRDSYEQYF.

The chain recombines TRBV5-4 with TRBJ1-5; D unresolved. CDR1 and CDR2 from the germline V gene are SGHNT and YYREEE (reference sequence). This CDR3 region has 13 residues. Deletions cut 0 bases from V and 5 bases from J, with 6 bases between. CDR3 amino acids: CASSLDPDQPQHF. CDR3 sequence (DNA): TGTGCCAGCAGCTTGGATCCCGATCAGCCCCAGCATTTT.